The text below deals with one T cell receptor beta chain. The antigen is undetermined. The source of the sample is a study of T cell responses to AZD1222 COVID-19 vaccine. This CDR3 contains 16 residues. CDR1 and CDR2 (germline): LGHDT, YNNKEL (reference sequence). J lost 3 bases, V lost 0 bases, and 7 bases had no gene match. The study's findings and limits: Across the whole spike, CD4 TCRs peaked at regions 160-218 and 743-854. Targeting of unmutated variant regions was reportedly seen in nearly half of spike-specific TCRs. Among AZD1222 vaccinees, only five to seven were seropositive at baseline.

Method: immunoSEQ multiplex PCR; TCRdb's copy keeps in-frame clones and lacks some. The data show 150,000 or so clones, 80% to 90% seen once. This sequence joins TRBV3-1 (or the pseudogene TRBV3-2) and TRBJ2-7; TRBD1 agrees at 8 bases. The sample in question was peripheral blood, obtained on day 0 of MenACWY control vaccination. The receptor was derived from an adult in good health. CDR3 sequence reads: CASSQDVAGGHYEQYF. The CDR3 coding sequence is TGTGCCAGCAGCCAAGATGTGGCAGGGGGCCACTACGAGCAGTACTTC.